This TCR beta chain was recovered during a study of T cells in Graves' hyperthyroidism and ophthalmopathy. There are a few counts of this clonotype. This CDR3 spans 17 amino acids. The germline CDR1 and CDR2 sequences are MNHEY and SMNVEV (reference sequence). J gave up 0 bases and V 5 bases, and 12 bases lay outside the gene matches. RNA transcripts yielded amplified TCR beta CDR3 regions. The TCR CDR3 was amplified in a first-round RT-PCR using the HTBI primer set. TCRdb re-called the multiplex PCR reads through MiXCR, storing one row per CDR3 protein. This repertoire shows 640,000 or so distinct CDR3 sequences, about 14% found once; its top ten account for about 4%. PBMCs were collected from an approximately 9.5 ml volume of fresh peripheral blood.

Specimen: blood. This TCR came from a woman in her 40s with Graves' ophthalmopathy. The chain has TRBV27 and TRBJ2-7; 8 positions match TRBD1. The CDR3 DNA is TGTGCCAGCAGTCCACTGCAACCGACAGGGGCCTCCTACGAGCAGTACTTC. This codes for CASSPLQPTGASYEQYF.